Sequencing of this TCR beta chain was carried out in a study of Ad26.COV2.S vaccination and SARS-CoV-2 variants. Whole-study context: Dosing was one shot or two shots 56 days apart.

Sequenced by immunoSEQ multiplex PCR; TCRdb stores in-frame clones only, minus some. The data contain 350,000 to 500,000 clones, roughly 90% of them singletons. Per the germline V gene, CDR1 is SGHRS and CDR2 is YFSETQ. V was shortened by 3 bases and J by 7 bases, with 23 bases between the two germline ends. The CDR3 totals 17 residues. Treatment reported: 15 to 20 received Ad26.COV2.S at low or high dose, single or two shots; several received placebo; per-sample allocation not given. Sampling occurred on day 63 after the first vaccine or placebo injection. On this clone itself: The antigen is undetermined.

Overall study findings and caveats: Breadth, reportedly substantial, characterized the spike-specific CD8+ and CD4+ T cell responses after vaccination. Vaccinated individuals (as opposed to placebo recipients) had higher spike-specific TCR breadth. Researchers cautioned that TCR breadth and depth analyses may have underestimated total T cell responses.

This chain links TRBV5-1 with TRBJ2-1, with D tentatively TRBD1 or TRBD2 (5 bases each). The TCR was taken from a person aged 18-60 years who received the Ad26.COV2.S COVID-19 vaccine or a placebo. The sequencing here drew on peripheral blood, taken in a trial of Ad26.COV2.S vaccine versus placebo. For the CDR3, the DNA is TGCGCCAGCAGCTCGGGGCTCAGGCCCCTACACTGGAATGAGCAGTTCTTC. Protein: CASSSGLRPLHWNEQFF. The variable domain in full, with the rest retrieved from reference TRBV5-1 and TRBJ2-1, is KAGVTQTPRYLIKTRGQQVTLSCSPISGHRSVSWYQQTPGQGLQFLFEYFSETQRNKGNFPGRFSGRQFSNSRSEMNVSTLELGDSALYLCASSSGLRPLHWNEQFFGPGTRLTVL.